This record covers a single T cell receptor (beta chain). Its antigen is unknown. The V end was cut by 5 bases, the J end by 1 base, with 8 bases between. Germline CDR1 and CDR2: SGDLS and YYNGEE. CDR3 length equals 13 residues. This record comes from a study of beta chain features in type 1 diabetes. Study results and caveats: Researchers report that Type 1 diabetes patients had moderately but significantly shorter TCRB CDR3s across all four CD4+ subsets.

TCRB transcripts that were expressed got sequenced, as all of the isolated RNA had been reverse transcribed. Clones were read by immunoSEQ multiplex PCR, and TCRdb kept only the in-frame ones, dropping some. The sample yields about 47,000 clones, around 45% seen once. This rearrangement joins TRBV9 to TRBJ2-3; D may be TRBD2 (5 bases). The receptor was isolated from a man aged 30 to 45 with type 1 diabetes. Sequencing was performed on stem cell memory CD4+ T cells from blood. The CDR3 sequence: CASRGSGTDTQYF. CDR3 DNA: TGTGCCAGCAGGGGGAGCGGCACAGATACGCAGTATTTT.